These T cell receptor beta chains were read from a single sample in a study of molecular identifiers for immune sequencing clone quantification. TCRdb analysed the PCR reads with MiXCR anew, one entry per CDR3 protein. Of more than 550,000 distinct CDR3 sequences listed, roughly 27% are singletons. Material for sequencing was naive CD8+ T cells from blood, with Jurkat cell RNA spiked in. These receptors were taken from a human donor in good health. Some libraries in this study had Jurkat cell RNA spiked in. CDR3s include the opening cysteine and the closing phenylalanine or tryptophan. A D gene is named only where the DNA matches it firmly. Some rows mark clone size as missing; the rest say once, few, many or name a class of expanded clone.

many	TRBJ2-1	NA	11	TRBV25-1	CASSDLGEQFF	TGTGCCAGCAGTGATTTGGGCGAGCAGTTCTTC
many	TRBJ2-7	NA	14	TRBV5-1	CASSLSSDSYEQYF	TGCGCCAGCAGCTTGTCTAGTGACTCCTACGAGCAGTACTTC
NA	TRBJ1-2	NA	16	TRBV5-3	CASSLASRRGSDGYTF	TGTGCCAGCAGCTTGGCGTCTCGGAGGGGATCGGATGGCTACACCTTC
many	TRBJ2-2	TRBD2	17	TRBV4-1	CASSQDLGLNPTGELFF	TGCGCCAGCAGCCAGGACCTGGGACTAAACCCCACCGGGGAGCTGTTTTTT
NA	TRBJ2-2	NA	14	TRBV12-3/TRBV12-4	CASSLSGFMGELFF	TGTGCCAGCAGTTTATCAGGGTTTATGGGGGAGCTGTTTTTT
few	TRBJ1-1	NA	14	TRBV6-6	CASRGPPGDTEAFF	TGTGCCAGCAGGGGCCCCCCTGGGGACACTGAAGCTTTCTTT
NA	TRBJ2-7	NA	15	TRBV2	CAIGWSRDMSYGQYF	TGTGCCATCGGATGGAGCCGGGACATGTCCTACGGGCAGTACTTC
many	TRBJ1-2	TRBD1	19	TRBV6-1	CASSEAVRVGQGASPGYTF	TGTGCCAGCAGTGAAGCAGTCCGAGTAGGGCAGGGGGCGTCTCCTGGCTACACCTTC
NA	TRBJ2-3	TRBD1	15	TRBV20-1	CSAYPGTGGVDTQYF	TGCAGTGCCTACCCCGGGACAGGGGGCGTAGATACGCAGTATTTT
NA	TRBJ2-7	NA	14	TRBV2	CASSRRPSSYEQYF	TGTGCCAGCAGTCGCCGACCGAGCTCCTACGAGCAGTACTTC
NA	TRBJ2-2	NA	13	TRBV12-3/TRBV12-4	CASRGINTGELFF	TGTGCCAGCAGGGGGATTAACACCGGGGAGCTGTTTTTT
NA	TRBJ2-7	TRBD2	17	TRBV12-5	CASGLEGLAGYSYEQYF	TGTGCTAGTGGTTTGGAGGGACTAGCGGGGTACTCCTACGAGCAGTACTTC
NA	TRBJ2-7	NA	14	TRBV5-1	CASSEPGPTYEQYF	TGCGCCAGCAGCGAACCGGGACCGACCTACGAGCAGTACTTC
few	TRBJ1-5	TRBD1	15	TRBV11-1	CASSFFTGQGRPQHF	TGTGCCAGCAGCTTTTTCACGGGACAGGGGCGCCCCCAGCATTTT
NA	TRBJ2-3	TRBD2	18	TRBV6-2/TRBV6-3	CAGSSSSGRAFSTDTQYF	TGTGCCGGCAGTTCATCTAGCGGGAGAGCTTTTAGCACAGATACGCAGTATTTT
few	TRBJ2-1	NA	12	TRBV7-9	CASSLGCNEQFF	TGTGCCAGCAGCTTGGGGTGCAATGAGCAGTTCTTC
many	TRBJ2-3	TRBD1	15	TRBV4-3	CASSPRDRSTDTQYF	TGTGCCAGCAGCCCCCGGGACAGAAGCACAGATACGCAGTATTTT
few	TRBJ2-1	TRBD2	13	TRBV7-9	CASSRLADNEQFF	TGTGCCAGCAGCAGACTAGCAGACAATGAGCAGTTCTTC
NA	TRBJ2-2	TRBD2	15	TRBV28	CASSFWRGGTGELFF	TGTGCCAGCAGTTTTTGGCGGGGGGGCACCGGGGAGCTGTTTTTT
NA	TRBJ2-3	TRBD2	17	TRBV4-3	CASSQASSGTSTDTQYF	TGCGCCAGCAGCCAGGCGTCTAGCGGGACAAGCACAGATACGCAGTATTTT
NA	TRBJ2-3	TRBD2	15	TRBV3-1	CASSPSGASTATQYF	TGTGCCAGCAGCCCGAGCGGGGCCAGCACAGCTACGCAGTATTTT
NA	TRBJ2-1	TRBD2	17	TRBV6-2/TRBV6-3	CASSSLAGGLSYNEQFF	TGTGCCAGCAGTTCACTAGCGGGGGGACTCTCCTACAATGAGCAGTTCTTC
many	TRBJ2-1	NA	13	TRBV29-1	CSVERLGGNEQFF	TGCAGCGTTGAACGTCTAGGGGGGAATGAGCAGTTCTTC
NA	TRBJ1-1	NA	13	TRBV23-1	CASSLRYNTEAFF	TGCGCCAGCAGTCTTAGGTATAACACTGAAGCTTTCTTT
NA	TRBJ2-7	NA	15	TRBV4-2	CASSQVGSNRDEQYF	TGTGCCAGCAGCCAAGTTGGGTCTAATAGGGACGAGCAGTACTTC
NA	TRBJ2-1	TRBD2	16	TRBV28	CASSQSTSGPVNEQFF	TGTGCCAGCAGCCAATCGACTAGCGGGCCTGTCAATGAGCAGTTCTTC
few	TRBJ2-1	TRBD1	15	TRBV27	CASSFSGGNYNEQFF	TGTGCCAGCAGTTTCTCAGGGGGAAACTACAATGAGCAGTTCTTC
many	TRBJ2-5	NA	16	TRBV28	CASSSPWAESQETQYF	TGTGCCAGCAGTTCCCCCTGGGCGGAAAGCCAAGAGACCCAGTACTTC
NA	TRBJ2-7	NA	13	TRBV11-2	CACSLGYEYEQYF	TGTGCCTGCAGCTTGGGGTACGAGTACGAGCAGTACTTC
few	TRBJ2-7	NA	14	TRBV29-1	CSVEDVGASYEQYF	TGCAGCGTTGAAGACGTCGGGGCCTCCTACGAGCAGTACTTC
NA	TRBJ2-7	NA	13	TRBV30	CAWSYDYGTDKYF	TGTGCCTGGAGTTACGATTATGGGACCGACAAGTACTTC
many	TRBJ2-5	NA	13	TRBV28	CASSPWGEETQYF	TGTGCCAGCAGCCCCTGGGGGGAAGAGACCCAGTACTTC
NA	TRBJ2-7	TRBD1	16	TRBV9	CASSEGSGTGRYEQYF	TGTGCCAGCAGCGAGGGATCCGGGACAGGGAGGTACGAGCAGTACTTC
many	TRBJ1-1	TRBD1	14	TRBV5-1	CASSLQGTSTEAFF	TGCGCCAGCAGCTTACAGGGGACGAGCACTGAAGCTTTCTTT
few	TRBJ2-1	NA	14	TRBV27	CASSLEGSGNEQFF	TGTGCCAGCAGTTTAGAGGGGTCGGGCAATGAGCAGTTCTTC
many	TRBJ2-1	NA	15	TRBV4-3	CASSQDAPRPDEQFF	TGCGCCAGCAGCCAAGATGCCCCCCGACCCGATGAGCAGTTCTTC
many	TRBJ2-5	NA	16	TRBV7-9	CASSPRQALYQETQYF	TGTGCCAGCAGCCCTCGACAGGCGTTGTACCAAGAGACCCAGTACTTC
NA	TRBJ2-3	NA	16	TRBV27	CASSLIPSGSTDTQYF	TGTGCCAGCAGCCTTATTCCCAGCGGAAGCACAGATACGCAGTATTTT
NA	TRBJ2-3	NA	14	TRBV24-1	CATSEGGYTDTQYF	TGTGCCACCAGTGAAGGCGGATACACAGATACGCAGTATTTT
few	TRBJ1-1	NA	12	TRBV15	CATSRIDSEAFF	TGTGCCACCAGCAGGATCGACAGTGAAGCTTTCTTT
few	TRBJ2-1	TRBD2	15	TRBV19	CASSRTSGADNEQFF	TGTGCCAGTAGTAGGACTAGCGGGGCCGACAATGAGCAGTTCTTC
NA	TRBJ2-7	NA	16	TRBV21-1	CASSKAGRGAGYEQYF	TGTGCCAGCAGCAAAGCGGGACGGGGGGCGGGGTACGAGCAGTACTTC
few	TRBJ2-1	TRBD2	15	TRBV7-9	CASSPPLGRFDEQFF	TGTGCCAGCAGCCCTCCCCTCGGGAGGTTCGATGAGCAGTTCTTC
many	TRBJ1-1	NA	11	TRBV29-1	CSVDIYTEAFF	TGCAGCGTTGACATTTACACTGAAGCTTTCTTT
few	TRBJ1-2	NA	12	TRBV30	CAWRSGGGGYTF	TGTGCCTGGAGGTCGGGGGGCGGTGGCTACACCTTC
NA	TRBJ1-2	TRBD1	16	TRBV12-3/TRBV12-4	CASSLSLQTGEHGYTF	TGTGCCAGCAGTTTAAGCCTTCAAACAGGGGAGCACGGCTACACCTTC
NA	TRBJ2-7	TRBD2	17	TRBV4-3	CASSQDMGRGGYYEQYF	TGCGCCAGCAGCCAAGATATGGGACGGGGGGGCTACTACGAGCAGTACTTC
NA	TRBJ2-7	NA	13	TRBV4-3	CASRQGRAYEQYF	TGCGCCAGCCGCCAGGGTCGTGCCTACGAGCAGTACTTC
many	TRBJ2-3	TRBD2	20	TRBV12-3/TRBV12-4	CASTTPFSSGDKVSTDTQYF	TGTGCCAGCACTACTCCCTTTTCTAGCGGGGATAAAGTAAGCACAGATACGCAGTATTTT
many	TRBJ2-7	NA	11	TRBV6-6	CASTPGVEQYF	TGTGCCAGCACCCCAGGGGTTGAGCAGTACTTC
few	TRBJ2-2	NA	15	TRBV12-3/TRBV12-4	CASSPTISNTGELFF	TGTGCCAGCAGCCCCACGATATCGAACACCGGGGAGCTGTTTTTT
many	TRBJ2-3	TRBD1	15	TRBV7-2	CASRTGTGGVDTQYF	TGTGCCAGCAGGACCGGGACAGGGGGTGTAGATACGCAGTATTTT